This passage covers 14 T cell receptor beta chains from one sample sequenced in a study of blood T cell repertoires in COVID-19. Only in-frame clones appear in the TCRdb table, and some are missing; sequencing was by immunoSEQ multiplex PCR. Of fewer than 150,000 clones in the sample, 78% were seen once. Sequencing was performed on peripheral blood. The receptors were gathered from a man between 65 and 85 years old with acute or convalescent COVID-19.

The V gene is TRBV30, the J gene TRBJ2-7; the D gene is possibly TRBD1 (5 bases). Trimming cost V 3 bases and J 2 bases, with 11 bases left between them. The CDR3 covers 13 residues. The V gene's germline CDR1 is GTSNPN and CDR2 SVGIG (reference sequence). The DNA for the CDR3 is TGTGCCTGGAGCAGGGTCACAACCTACGAGCAGTACTTC. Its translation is CAWSRVTTYEQYF.

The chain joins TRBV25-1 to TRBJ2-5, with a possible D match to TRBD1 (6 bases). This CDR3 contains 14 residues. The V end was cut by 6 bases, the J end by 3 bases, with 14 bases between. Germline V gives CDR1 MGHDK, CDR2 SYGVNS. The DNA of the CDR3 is TGTGCCAGCAGAGGAGGACAGTCAAAAGAGACCCAGTACTTC. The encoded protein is CASRGGQSKETQYF. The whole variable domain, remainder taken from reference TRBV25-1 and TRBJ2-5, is EADIYQTPRYLVIGTGKKITLECSQTMGHDKMYWYQQDPGMELHLIHYSYGVNSTEKGDLSSESTVSRIRTEHFPLTLESARPSHTSQYLCASRGGQSKETQYFGPGTRLLVL.

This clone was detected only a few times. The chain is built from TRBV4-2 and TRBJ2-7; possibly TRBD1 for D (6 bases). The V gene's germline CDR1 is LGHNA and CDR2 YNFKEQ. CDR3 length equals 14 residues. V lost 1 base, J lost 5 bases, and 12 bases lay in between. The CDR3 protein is CASSQAVRGHEQYF. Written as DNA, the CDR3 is TGTGCCAGCAGCCAAGCGGTCAGGGGTCACGAGCAGTACTTC.

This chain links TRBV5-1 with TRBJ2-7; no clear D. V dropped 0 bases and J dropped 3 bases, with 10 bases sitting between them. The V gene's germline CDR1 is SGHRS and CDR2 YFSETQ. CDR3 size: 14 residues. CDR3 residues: CASSLGGVLYEQYF. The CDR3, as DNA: TGCGCCAGCAGCTTGGGAGGCGTACTCTACGAGCAGTACTTC.

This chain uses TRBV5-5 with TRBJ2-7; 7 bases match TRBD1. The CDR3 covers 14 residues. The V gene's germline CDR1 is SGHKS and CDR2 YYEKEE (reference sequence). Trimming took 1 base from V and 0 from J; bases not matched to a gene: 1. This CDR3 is CASSLTGDSYEQYF. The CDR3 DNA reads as TGTGCCAGCAGCTTGACAGGGGACTCCTACGAGCAGTACTTC.

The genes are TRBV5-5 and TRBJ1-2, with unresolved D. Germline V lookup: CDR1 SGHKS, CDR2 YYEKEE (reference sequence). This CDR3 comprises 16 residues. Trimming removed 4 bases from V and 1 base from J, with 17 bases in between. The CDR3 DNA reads TGTGCCAGCAGCCGAGTCATTTCTCCTCTTAACTATGGCTACACCTTC. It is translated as CASSRVISPLNYGYTF.

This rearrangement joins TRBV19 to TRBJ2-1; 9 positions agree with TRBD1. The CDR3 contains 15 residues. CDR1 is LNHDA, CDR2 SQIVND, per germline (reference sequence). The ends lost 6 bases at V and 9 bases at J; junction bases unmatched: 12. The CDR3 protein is CASSLTGTGSGEQFF. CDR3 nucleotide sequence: TGTGCCAGTAGCCTAACCGGGACAGGGTCCGGTGAGCAGTTCTTC.

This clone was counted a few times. CDR3 DNA: TGTGCCAGCAGCCTATACTCTGGAAACACCATATATTTT. It translates to CASSLYSGNTIYF. The chain recombines TRBV27 with TRBJ1-3; D not certain. Germline V CDR1 and CDR2: MNHEY, SMNVEV (reference sequence). The CDR3 extends over 13 amino acids. With 6 bases removed from V and 0 bases from J, the gap between germline ends came to 6 bases.

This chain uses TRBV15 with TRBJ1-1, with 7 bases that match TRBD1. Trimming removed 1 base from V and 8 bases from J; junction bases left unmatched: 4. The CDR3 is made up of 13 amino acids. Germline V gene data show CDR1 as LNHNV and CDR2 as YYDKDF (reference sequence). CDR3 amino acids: CATSRAGTAEAFF. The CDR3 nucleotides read TGTGCCACCAGCAGAGCCGGGACAGCCGAAGCTTTCTTT.

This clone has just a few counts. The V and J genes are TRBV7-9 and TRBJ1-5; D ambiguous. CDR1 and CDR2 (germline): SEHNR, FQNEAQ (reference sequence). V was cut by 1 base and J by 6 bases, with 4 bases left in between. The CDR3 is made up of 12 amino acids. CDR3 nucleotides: TGTGCCAGCAGCTTAGACGGTCAGCCCCAGCATTTT. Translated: CASSLDGQPQHF.

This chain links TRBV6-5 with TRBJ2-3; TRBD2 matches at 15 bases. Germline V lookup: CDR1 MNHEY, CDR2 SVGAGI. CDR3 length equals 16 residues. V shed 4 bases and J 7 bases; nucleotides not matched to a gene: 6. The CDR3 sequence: CASSFGLAGGDNTQYF. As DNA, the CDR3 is TGTGCCAGCAGTTTCGGACTAGCGGGGGGGGATAATACGCAGTATTTT.

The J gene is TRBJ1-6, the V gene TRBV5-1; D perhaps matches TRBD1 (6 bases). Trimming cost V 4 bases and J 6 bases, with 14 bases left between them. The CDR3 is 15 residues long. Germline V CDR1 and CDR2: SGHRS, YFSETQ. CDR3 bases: TGCGCCAGCAGCCAACAGGGCCCGGGTAATTCACCCCTCCACTTT. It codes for CASSQQGPGNSPLHF.

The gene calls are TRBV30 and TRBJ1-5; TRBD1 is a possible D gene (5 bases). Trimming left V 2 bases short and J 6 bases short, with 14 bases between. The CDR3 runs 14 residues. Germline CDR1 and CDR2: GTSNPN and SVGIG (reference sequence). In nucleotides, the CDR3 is TGTGCCTGGAGTCGCGGGAGGGGACTTCAGCCCCAGCATTTT. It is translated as CAWSRGRGLQPQHF. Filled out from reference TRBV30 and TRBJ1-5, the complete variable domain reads SQTIHQWPATLVQPVGSPLSLECTVEGTSNPNLYWYRQAAGRGLQLLFYSVGIGQISSEVPQNLSASRPQDRQFILSSKKLLLSDSGFYLCAWSRGRGLQPQHFGDGTRLSIL.

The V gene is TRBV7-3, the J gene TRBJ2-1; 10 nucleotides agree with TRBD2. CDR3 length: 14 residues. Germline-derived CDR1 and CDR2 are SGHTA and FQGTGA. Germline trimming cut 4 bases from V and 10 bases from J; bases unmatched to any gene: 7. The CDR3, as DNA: TGTGCCAGCAGCTCAGCGGGGGGGATCAGGGAGCAGTTCTTC. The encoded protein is CASSSAGGIREQFF.